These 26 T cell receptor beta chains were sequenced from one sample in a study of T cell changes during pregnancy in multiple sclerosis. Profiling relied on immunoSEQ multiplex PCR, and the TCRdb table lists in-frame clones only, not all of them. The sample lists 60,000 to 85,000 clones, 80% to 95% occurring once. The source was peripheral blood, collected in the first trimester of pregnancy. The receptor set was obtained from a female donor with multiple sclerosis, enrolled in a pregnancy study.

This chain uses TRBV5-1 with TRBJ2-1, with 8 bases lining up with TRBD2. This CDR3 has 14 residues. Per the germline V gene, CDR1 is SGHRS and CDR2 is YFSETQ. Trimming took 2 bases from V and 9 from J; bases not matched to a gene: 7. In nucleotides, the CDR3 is TGCGCCAGCAGCTTCACGGGAGGGCCTCCTGAGCAGTTCTTC. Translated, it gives CASSFTGGPPEQFF.

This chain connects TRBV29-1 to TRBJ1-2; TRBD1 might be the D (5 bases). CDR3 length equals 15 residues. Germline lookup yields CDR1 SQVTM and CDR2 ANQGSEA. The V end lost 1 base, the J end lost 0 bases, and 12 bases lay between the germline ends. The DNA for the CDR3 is TGCAGCGTTGAAGGGGGGGTAAGAACTAACTATGGCTACACCTTC. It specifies CSVEGGVRTNYGYTF.

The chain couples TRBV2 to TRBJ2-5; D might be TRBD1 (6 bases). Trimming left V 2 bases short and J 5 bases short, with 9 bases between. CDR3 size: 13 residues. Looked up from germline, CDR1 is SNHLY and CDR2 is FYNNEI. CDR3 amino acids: CASSEQGSETQYF. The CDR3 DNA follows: TGTGCCAGCAGTGAACAGGGGTCGGAGACCCAGTACTTC.

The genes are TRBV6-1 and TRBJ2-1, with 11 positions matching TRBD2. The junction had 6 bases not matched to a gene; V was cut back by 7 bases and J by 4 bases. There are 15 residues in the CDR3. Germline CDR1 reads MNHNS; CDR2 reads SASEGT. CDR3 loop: CASTELAGGYNEQFF. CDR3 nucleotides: TGTGCCAGCACTGAGCTAGCGGGAGGTTACAATGAGCAGTTCTTC.

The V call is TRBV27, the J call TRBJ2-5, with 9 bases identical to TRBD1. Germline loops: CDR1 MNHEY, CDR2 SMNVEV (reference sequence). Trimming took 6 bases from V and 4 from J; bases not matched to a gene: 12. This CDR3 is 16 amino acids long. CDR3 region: CASRSPGQGPRETQYF. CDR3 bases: TGTGCCAGCAGGTCCCCAGGACAGGGGCCTCGAGAGACCCAGTACTTC.

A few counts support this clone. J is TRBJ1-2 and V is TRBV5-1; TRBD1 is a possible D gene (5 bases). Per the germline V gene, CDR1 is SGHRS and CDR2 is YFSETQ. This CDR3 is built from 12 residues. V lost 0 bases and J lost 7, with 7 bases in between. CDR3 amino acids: CASSLEGFGYTF. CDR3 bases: TGCGCCAGCAGCTTGGAGGGGTTTGGCTACACCTTC. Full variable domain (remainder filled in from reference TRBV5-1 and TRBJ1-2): KAGVTQTPRYLIKTRGQQVTLSCSPISGHRSVSWYQQTPGQGLQFLFEYFSETQRNKGNFPGRFSGRQFSNSRSEMNVSTLELGDSALYLCASSLEGFGYTFGSGTRLTVV.

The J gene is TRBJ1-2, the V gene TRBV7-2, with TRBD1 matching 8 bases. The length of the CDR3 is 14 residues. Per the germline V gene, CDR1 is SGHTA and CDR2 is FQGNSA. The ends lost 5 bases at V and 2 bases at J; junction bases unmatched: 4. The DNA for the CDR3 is TGTGCCAGCAGCCGGGACAGGAGAAACTATGGCTACACCTTC. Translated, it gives CASSRDRRNYGYTF.

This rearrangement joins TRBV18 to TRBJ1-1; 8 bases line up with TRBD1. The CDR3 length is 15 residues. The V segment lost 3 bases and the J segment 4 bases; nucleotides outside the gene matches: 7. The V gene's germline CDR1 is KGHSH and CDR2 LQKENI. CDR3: CASSPRQGSTTEAFF. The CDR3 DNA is TGTGCCAGCTCACCGAGACAGGGGTCTACCACTGAAGCTTTCTTT.

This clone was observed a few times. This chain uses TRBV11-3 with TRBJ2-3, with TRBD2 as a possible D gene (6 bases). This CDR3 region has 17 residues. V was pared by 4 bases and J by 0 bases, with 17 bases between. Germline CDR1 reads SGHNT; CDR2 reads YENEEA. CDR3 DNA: TGTGCCAGCAGCTCCGGCGGGGAGACCTCTAGCACAGATACGCAGTATTTT. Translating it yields CASSSGGETSSTDTQYF.

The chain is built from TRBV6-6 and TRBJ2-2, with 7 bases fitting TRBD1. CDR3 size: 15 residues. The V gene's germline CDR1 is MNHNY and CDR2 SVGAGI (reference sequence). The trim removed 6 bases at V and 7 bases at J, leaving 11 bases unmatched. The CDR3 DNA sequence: TGTGCCAGCAGAGCCCTTAGGGGGCCCCGCGGGGAGCTGTTTTTT. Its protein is CASRALRGPRGELFF.

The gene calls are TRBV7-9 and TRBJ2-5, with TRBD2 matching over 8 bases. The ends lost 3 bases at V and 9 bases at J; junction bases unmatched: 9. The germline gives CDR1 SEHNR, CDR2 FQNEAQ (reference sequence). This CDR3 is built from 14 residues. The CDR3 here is CASSLGGLARAQYF. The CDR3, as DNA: TGTGCCAGCAGCTTGGGAGGACTAGCCCGGGCCCAGTACTTC.

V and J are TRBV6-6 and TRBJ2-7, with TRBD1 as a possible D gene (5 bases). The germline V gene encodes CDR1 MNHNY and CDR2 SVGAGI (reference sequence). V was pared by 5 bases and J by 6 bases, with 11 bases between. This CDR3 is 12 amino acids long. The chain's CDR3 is CASSPTAFEQYF. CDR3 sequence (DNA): TGTGCCAGCAGTCCGACAGCCTTCGAGCAGTACTTC.

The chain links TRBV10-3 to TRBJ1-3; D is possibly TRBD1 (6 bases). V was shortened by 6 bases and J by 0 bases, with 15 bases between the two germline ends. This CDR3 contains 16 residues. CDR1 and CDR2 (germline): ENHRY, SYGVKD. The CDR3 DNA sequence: TGTGCCATCAGCGATACAGGGCTATTCTCTGGAAACACCATATATTTT. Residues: CAISDTGLFSGNTIYF.

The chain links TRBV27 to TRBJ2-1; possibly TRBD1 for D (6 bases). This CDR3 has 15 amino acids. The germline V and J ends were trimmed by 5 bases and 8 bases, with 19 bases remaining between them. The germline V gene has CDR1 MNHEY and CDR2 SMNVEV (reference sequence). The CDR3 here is CASSAIFTGSDEQFF. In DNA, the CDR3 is TGTGCCAGCAGTGCGATATTTACAGGGTCCGATGAGCAGTTCTTC.

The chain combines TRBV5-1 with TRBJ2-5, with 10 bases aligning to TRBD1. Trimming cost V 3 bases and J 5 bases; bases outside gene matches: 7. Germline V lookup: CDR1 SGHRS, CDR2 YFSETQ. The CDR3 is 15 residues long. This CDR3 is CASSWGTGEGETQYF. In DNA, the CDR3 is TGCGCCAGCAGCTGGGGGACAGGGGAGGGTGAGACCCAGTACTTC.

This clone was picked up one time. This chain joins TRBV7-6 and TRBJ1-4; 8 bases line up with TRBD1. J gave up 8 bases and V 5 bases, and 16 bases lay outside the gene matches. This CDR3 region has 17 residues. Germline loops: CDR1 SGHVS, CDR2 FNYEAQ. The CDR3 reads CASSPQIQGAGGEKLFF. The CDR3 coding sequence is TGTGCCAGCAGCCCCCAAATCCAGGGGGCAGGAGGGGAAAAACTGTTTTTT.

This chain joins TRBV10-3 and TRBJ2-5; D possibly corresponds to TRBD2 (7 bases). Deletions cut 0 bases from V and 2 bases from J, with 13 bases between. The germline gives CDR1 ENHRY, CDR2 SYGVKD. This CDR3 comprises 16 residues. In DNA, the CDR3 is TGTGCCATCAGTGAGTCCGGGGGGCTGGGGCAAGAGACCCAGTACTTC. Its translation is CAISESGGLGQETQYF.

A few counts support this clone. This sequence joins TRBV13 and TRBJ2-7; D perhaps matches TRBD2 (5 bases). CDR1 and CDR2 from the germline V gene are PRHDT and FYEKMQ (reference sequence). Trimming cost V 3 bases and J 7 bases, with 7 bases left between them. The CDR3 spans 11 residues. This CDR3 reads CASSFEGEQYF. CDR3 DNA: TGTGCCAGCAGCTTTGAGGGAGAGCAGTACTTC.

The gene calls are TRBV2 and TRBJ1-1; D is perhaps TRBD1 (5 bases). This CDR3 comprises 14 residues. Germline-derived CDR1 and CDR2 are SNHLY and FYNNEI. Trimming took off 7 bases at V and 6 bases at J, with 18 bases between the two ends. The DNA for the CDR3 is TGTGCCAGCACCCGACCAGGGTATTCCCCTGAAGCTTTCTTT. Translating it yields CASTRPGYSPEAFF. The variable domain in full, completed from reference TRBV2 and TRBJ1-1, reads EPEVTQTPSHQVTQMGQEVILRCVPISNHLYFYWYRQILGQKVEFLVSFYNNEISEKSEIFDDQFSVERPDGSNFTLKIRSTKLEDSAMYFCASTRPGYSPEAFFGQGTRLTVV.

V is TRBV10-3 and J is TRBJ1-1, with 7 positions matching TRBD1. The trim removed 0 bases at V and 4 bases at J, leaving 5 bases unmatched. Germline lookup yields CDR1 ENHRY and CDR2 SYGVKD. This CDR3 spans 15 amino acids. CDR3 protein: CAISESGAGGTEAFF. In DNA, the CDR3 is TGTGCCATCAGTGAGTCTGGGGCAGGGGGCACTGAAGCTTTCTTT.

CDR3 loop: CASTPRGGQNIQYF. The CDR3 bases are TGCGCCAGCACCCCGCGCGGGGGCCAAAACATTCAGTACTTC. The chain joins TRBV5-1 to TRBJ2-4; D is perhaps TRBD2 (7 bases). The V gene's germline CDR1 is SGHRS and CDR2 YFSETQ. Trimming shortened V by 6 bases and J by 5 bases, and 15 bases separated the two germline ends. The CDR3 runs to 14 residues.

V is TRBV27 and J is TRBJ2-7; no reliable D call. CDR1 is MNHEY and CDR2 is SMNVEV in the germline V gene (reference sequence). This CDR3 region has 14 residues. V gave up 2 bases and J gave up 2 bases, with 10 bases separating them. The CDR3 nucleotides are TGTGCCAGCAGTTTAGGGCCGGCCCCCTACGAGCAGTACTTC. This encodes CASSLGPAPYEQYF.

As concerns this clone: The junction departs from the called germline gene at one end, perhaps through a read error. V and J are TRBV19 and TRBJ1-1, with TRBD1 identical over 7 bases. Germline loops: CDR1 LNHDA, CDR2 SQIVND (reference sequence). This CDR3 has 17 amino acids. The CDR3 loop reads CASSIVHGQVMKTEAFF. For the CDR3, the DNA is TGTGCCAGTAGTATAGTTCACGGACAGGTCATGAAGACTGAAGCTTTCTTT.

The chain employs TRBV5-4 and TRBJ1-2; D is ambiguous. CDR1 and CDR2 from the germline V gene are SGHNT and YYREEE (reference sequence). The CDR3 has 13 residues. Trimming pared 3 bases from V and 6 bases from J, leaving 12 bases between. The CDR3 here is CASSSPGQDGYTF. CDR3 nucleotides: TGTGCCAGCAGCTCCCCAGGTCAGGATGGCTACACCTTC.

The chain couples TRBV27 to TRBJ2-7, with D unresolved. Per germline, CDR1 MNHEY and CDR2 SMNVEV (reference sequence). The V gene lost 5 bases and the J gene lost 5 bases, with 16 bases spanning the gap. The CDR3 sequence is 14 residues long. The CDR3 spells CASSTRITNDEQYF. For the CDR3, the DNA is TGTGCCAGCAGTACGCGAATAACCAACGACGAGCAGTACTTC.

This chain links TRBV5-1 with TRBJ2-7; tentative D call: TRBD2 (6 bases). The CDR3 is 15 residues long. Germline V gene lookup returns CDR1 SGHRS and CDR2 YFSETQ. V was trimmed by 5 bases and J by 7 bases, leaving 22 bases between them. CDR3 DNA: TGCGCCAGCAGGCCGAACCGGGCCCCGGAGGGGGAGCAGTACTTC. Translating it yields CASRPNRAPEGEQYF. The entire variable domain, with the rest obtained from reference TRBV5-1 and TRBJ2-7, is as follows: KAGVTQTPRYLIKTRGQQVTLSCSPISGHRSVSWYQQTPGQGLQFLFEYFSETQRNKGNFPGRFSGRQFSNSRSEMNVSTLELGDSALYLCASRPNRAPEGEQYFGPGTRLTVT.